The rows below give T cell receptor beta chains drawn from one sample of a study of CD8 T cells in ankylosing spondylitis. MiXCR, run by TCRdb on the 5' RACE reads, gives a single entry per CDR3 protein. The table records some 15,000 distinct CDR3 sequences, around 8% of them present only once. The sample comprised blood. The receptors here all came from a male donor with ankylosing spondylitis or in good health (not recorded which). The CDR3 runs from the conserved cysteine through the conserved F or W. D genes are given only for firm matches.

TRBD2,TRBJ2-3,TRBV20-1,CSARRTSFTDTQYF
NA,TRBJ2-3,TRBV20-1,CSARSRRLITDTQYF
TRBD2,TRBJ2-7,TRBV20-1,CSATRAGLNEQYF
NA,TRBJ2-1,TRBV5-1,CASSQWGGRGNEQFF
NA,TRBJ2-2,TRBV7-2,CASSLGWITGELFF
TRBD2,TRBJ2-6,TRBV5-1,CASSYNQGLAGSGANVLTF
NA,TRBJ1-5,TRBV12-3/TRBV12-4,CASSWDIANQPQHF
NA,TRBJ1-5,TRBV10-3,CAISENGQPQHF
NA,TRBJ2-7,TRBV5-1,CASSLSQGKGEQYF
TRBD2,TRBJ2-1,TRBV7-2,CASSLAPLAGGNEQFF
TRBD2,TRBJ2-2,TRBV29-1,CSVEGGTRDTGELFF
TRBD2,TRBJ2-3,TRBV7-2,CASTSWGGSTDTQYF
NA,TRBJ2-1,TRBV6-5,CASSSPSLGNEQFF
NA,TRBJ1-1,TRBV29-1,CSVVRGTTEAFF
TRBD2,TRBJ2-4,TRBV6-2/TRBV6-3,CASSYGSGRASAKNIQYF
NA,TRBJ2-1,TRBV5-1,CASSIRTRDNEQFF